This TCR beta chain was obtained from a study of spatial heterogeneity in lung cancer. The CDR3 has 19 residues. From germline, CDR1 is SSHAT and CDR2 FNYEAQ (reference sequence). TCRdb called the 5' RACE reads again in MiXCR, with one record for every CDR3 protein. This table holds about 3,400 distinct CDR3 sequences, more than 7% found once. Findings and limits, study-wide: Counts of expanded intratumoral alpha and beta TCRs tracked tumor mutation counts. Beta chains had 11% to 15% coverage of tumor T cells, and alpha chains had roughly 7%.

Time point described: sample taken at primary tumor resection. In its sample, this clonotype is medium-sized (0.01 to 0.1%). The target antigen is unknown. At one end the junction does not follow the germline gene, possibly because of a read error. Sequenced material: lung tumor tissue, taken at surgery. This receptor was identified in a male donor with early-stage non-small cell lung cancer. The chain links TRBV7-7 to TRBJ2-2; 14 bases agree with TRBD2. Here the CDR3 reads CASSPRLAGGFANTGELFF. Written as DNA, the CDR3 is TGTGCTAGCAGCCCCCGACTAGCGGGGGGGTTCGCGAACACCGGGGAGCTGTTTTTT.